The clone carrying this T cell receptor beta chain was seen only once. TCRdb redid the calling of the 5' RACE reads with MiXCR, one entry per CDR3 protein. Here the sample spans approximately 53,000 distinct CDR3 sequences, 25% to 30% being singletons. Trimming took 2 bases from V and 3 from J; bases not matched to a gene: 9. The CDR3 has 16 amino acids. The clonotype was recovered from a female donor with breast cancer. The chain uses TRBV12-3 or TRBV12-4 and TRBJ1-2; 7 bases match TRBD1. Sequenced material: tumor-infiltrating memory CD4+ T cells sorted from the breast tumor. Documented subset: memory CD4+ T cells, CD4+CD45RO+CD25-. The chain's CDR3 is CASSLLGARGYYGYTF. CDR3 nucleotides: TGTGCCAGCAGTTTACTGGGCGCCAGGGGGTACTATGGCTACACCTTC.